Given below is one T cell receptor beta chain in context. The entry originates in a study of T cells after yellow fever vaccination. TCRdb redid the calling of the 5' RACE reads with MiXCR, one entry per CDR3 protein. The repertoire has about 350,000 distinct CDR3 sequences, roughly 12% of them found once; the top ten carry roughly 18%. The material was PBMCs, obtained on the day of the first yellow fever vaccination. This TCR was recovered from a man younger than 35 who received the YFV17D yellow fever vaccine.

In DNA form, the CDR3 reads TGTGCCAGTAGTCCCCGGGACAGGGAAGCCTACGAGCAGTACTTC. It codes for CASSPRDREAYEQYF. The chain is built from TRBV19 and TRBJ2-7; 9 bases fit TRBD1. Per germline, CDR1 LNHDA and CDR2 SQIVND (reference sequence). The V segment lost 5 bases and the J segment 2 bases; nucleotides outside the gene matches: 7. This CDR3 spans 15 amino acids.